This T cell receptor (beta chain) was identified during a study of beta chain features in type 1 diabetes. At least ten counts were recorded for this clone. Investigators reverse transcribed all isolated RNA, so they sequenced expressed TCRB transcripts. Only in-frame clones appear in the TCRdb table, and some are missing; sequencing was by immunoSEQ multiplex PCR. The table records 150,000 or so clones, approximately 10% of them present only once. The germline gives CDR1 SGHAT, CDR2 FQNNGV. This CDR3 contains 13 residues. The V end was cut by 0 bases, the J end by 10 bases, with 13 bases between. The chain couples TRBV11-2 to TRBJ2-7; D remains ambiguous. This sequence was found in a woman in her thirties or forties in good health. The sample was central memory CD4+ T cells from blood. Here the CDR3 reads CASSLDRNRLQYF. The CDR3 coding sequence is TGTGCCAGCAGCTTAGATCGCAACCGGTTACAGTACTTC. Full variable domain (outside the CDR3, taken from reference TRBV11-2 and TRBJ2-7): EAGVAQSPRYKIIEKRQSVAFWCNPISGHATLYWYQQILGQGPKLLIQFQNNGVVDDSQLPKDRFSAERLKGVDSTLKIQPAKLEDSAVYLCASSLDRNRLQYFGPGTRLTVT.